The 9 T cell receptor beta chains below were found in one sample sequenced in a study of T cell repertoires in cytomegalovirus infection. Their specific antigens are unknown. A single record per CDR3 protein comes from TCRdb applying MiXCR to the reads. This table has 640,000 or so distinct CDR3 sequences, roughly 33% appearing once. The source was cultured PBMCs, collected from culture after CMV antigen stimulation. The receptor source for this set is a human donor in good health (CMV status not recorded). Some clones in this sample may be carry-over from other donors' samples.

This rearrangement joins TRBV5-4 to TRBJ2-3; TRBD2 aligns across 13 bases. This CDR3 has 16 residues. The trim removed 5 bases at V and 4 bases at J, leaving 7 bases unmatched. CDR1 is SGHNT, CDR2 YYREEE, per germline (reference sequence). The CDR3 is CASRPGTSGAPDTQYF. The CDR3 nucleotides are TGTGCCAGCAGACCCGGGACTAGCGGGGCCCCAGATACGCAGTATTTT. Filled out from reference TRBV5-4 and TRBJ2-3, the complete variable domain reads ETGVTQSPTHLIKTRGQQVTLRCSSQSGHNTVSWYQQALGQGPQFIFQYYREEENGRGNFPPRFSGLQFPNYSSELNVNALELDDSALYLCASRPGTSGAPDTQYFGPGTRLTVL.

J is TRBJ2-3 and V is TRBV29-1; 9 positions match TRBD1. V lost 6 bases to trimming and J lost 6 bases; unmatched junction nucleotides: 10. The CDR3 contains 14 residues. Germline V gene sequence: CDR1 SQVTM, CDR2 ANQGSEA. The DNA of the CDR3 is TGCAGCGTGGAACAGGGGGCGCTTAGGGATACGCAGTATTTT. It codes for CSVEQGALRDTQYF.

The V gene is TRBV27, the J gene TRBJ2-3; no clear D. This CDR3 comprises 14 residues. Trimming shortened V by 4 bases and J by 3 bases, and 11 bases separated the two germline ends. Germline V CDR1 and CDR2: MNHEY, SMNVEV (reference sequence). Here the CDR3 DNA reads TGTGCCAGCAGTTCCAGAATTGTAACAGATACGCAGTATTTT. Translation: CASSSRIVTDTQYF.

The rearrangement joins TRBV2 to TRBJ2-1; TRBD1 aligns across 8 bases. The germline V gene encodes CDR1 SNHLY and CDR2 FYNNEI. The CDR3 covers 14 residues. V lost 8 bases, J lost 4 bases, and 7 bases stayed unmatched. The CDR3, as DNA: TGTGCCAGCCGCGACAGGGGACGATACAATGAGCAGTTCTTC. Protein: CASRDRGRYNEQFF.

CDR3 sequence: CASSIDGETQYF. CDR3 DNA: TGTGCCAGTAGTATCGACGGCGAGACCCAGTACTTC. J is TRBJ2-5 and V is TRBV19; no reliable D call. The CDR3 covers 12 residues. V was shortened by 3 bases and J by 5 bases, with 7 bases between the two germline ends. Germline V gene sequence: CDR1 LNHDA, CDR2 SQIVND (reference sequence).

This clonotype was counted between two and nine times. The CDR3 region is CASSSQGVNGYTF. The DNA of the CDR3 is TGTGCCAGCAGCTCCCAGGGAGTTAATGGCTACACCTTC. The chain links TRBV7-8 to TRBJ1-2; a weak D match, TRBD1 (5 bases). Germline values: CDR1 SGHVS, CDR2 FQNEAQ. The CDR3 spans 13 residues. V was trimmed by 4 bases and J by 6 bases, leaving 12 bases between them.

This chain uses TRBV20-1 with TRBJ2-5, with TRBD1 identical over 8 bases. Germline CDR1 reads DFQATT; CDR2 reads SNEGSKA (reference sequence). The V and J ends lost 3 bases and 4 bases, in that order; junction bases with no gene match: 1. The CDR3 length is 12 residues. CDR3 coding DNA: TGCAGTGCTAGGGACAGGGTAGAGACCCAGTACTTC. Translated: CSARDRVETQYF.

J is TRBJ2-7 and V is TRBV7-9, with D perhaps TRBD1 or TRBD2 (5 bases each). Germline V gene data show CDR1 as SEHNR and CDR2 as FQNEAQ (reference sequence). V was clipped by 5 bases and J by 2 bases, with 13 bases between them. This CDR3 comprises 14 residues. The CDR3 nucleotides are TGTGCCAGCAGCATCGTGGGACCCGCCTACGAGCAGTACTTC. This translates into CASSIVGPAYEQYF.

This rearrangement joins TRBV6-6 to TRBJ2-5, with 8 bases lining up with TRBD2. The CDR3 loop spans 15 amino acids. V lost 2 bases and J lost 7; bases outside the gene matches: 9. From germline, CDR1 is MNHNY and CDR2 SVGAGI (reference sequence). CDR3 sequence reads: CASSYTGGTTGTQYF. Here the CDR3 DNA reads TGTGCCAGCAGTTACACGGGAGGGACAACGGGGACCCAGTACTTC.